These 26 T cell receptor beta chains were sequenced from one sample in a study of blood T cell repertoires in COVID-19. Measured with immunoSEQ multiplex PCR; TCRdb has only the in-frame clones, and not every one. The table lists 260,000 or so clones, around 85% of them singletons. Specimen: PBMCs or T cells enriched from blood (not recorded which). These receptors were collected from a woman between 50 and 59 years old who had recovered from COVID-19.

The chain carries TRBV30 and TRBJ1-6, with 7 bases matching TRBD1. Germline assignment: CDR1 GTSNPN and CDR2 SVGIG (reference sequence). The CDR3 has 14 amino acids. V lost 1 base to trimming and J lost 8 bases; unmatched junction nucleotides: 5. The CDR3 loop is CAWSATGFYSPLHF. CDR3 sequence (DNA): TGTGCCTGGAGTGCGACAGGGTTTTATTCACCCCTCCACTTT.

CDR3 sequence reads: CASSIDVADNQPQHF. The CDR3 nucleotides read TGTGCCAGTAGTATAGATGTAGCAGACAATCAGCCCCAGCATTTT. The chain combines TRBV19 with TRBJ1-5, with no clear D. The CDR3 is made up of 15 amino acids. V was clipped by 0 bases and J by 3 bases, with 9 bases between them. CDR1 and CDR2 (germline): LNHDA, SQIVND (reference sequence). The full variable domain, in which reference TRBV19 and TRBJ1-5 provide the parts outside the CDR3, is DGGITQSPKYLFRKEGQNVTLSCEQNLNHDAMYWYRQDPGQGLRLIYYSQIVNDFQKGDIAEGYSVSREKKESFPLTVTSAQKNPTAFYLCASSIDVADNQPQHFGDGTRLSIL.

The chain uses TRBV12-3 or TRBV12-4 and TRBJ1-1; D perhaps matches TRBD1 (6 bases). The V end lost 7 bases, the J end lost 6 bases, and 15 bases lay between the germline ends. The CDR3 consists of 13 residues. The CDR3 spells CASTLNRVAEAFF. In DNA, the CDR3 is TGTGCCAGCACGCTTAACAGGGTGGCTGAAGCTTTCTTT.

With regard to this clone: At the DNA level, this CDR3 is encoded by other sequences in the same sample as well. The CDR3 protein is CASSRDRGYEKLFF. The CDR3 DNA is TGTGCCAGCAGTAGGGACAGGGGGTATGAAAAACTGTTTTTT. This rearrangement joins TRBV2 to TRBJ1-4; 11 bases line up with TRBD1. The CDR3 length is 14 residues. J gave up 6 bases and V 5 bases, and 2 bases lay outside the gene matches. Per the germline V gene, CDR1 is SNHLY and CDR2 is FYNNEI. The full variable domain, its missing parts supplied by reference TRBV2 and TRBJ1-4, is EPEVTQTPSHQVTQMGQEVILRCVPISNHLYFYWYRQILGQKVEFLVSFYNNEISEKSEIFDDQFSVERPDGSNFTLKIRSTKLEDSAMYFCASSRDRGYEKLFFGSGTQLSVL.

Regarding this clone: At one end the junction does not follow the germline gene, possibly because of a read error. The gene calls are TRBV2 and TRBJ1-1; 9 nucleotides agree with TRBD1. The CDR3 is 16 amino acids. CDR1 and CDR2 from the germline V gene are SNHLY and FYNNEI. DNA for the CDR3: TGTGCCACCAGTACAGGGGGCCGGAGGACTGCCACTGAAGCTTTCTTT. Its translation is CATSTGGRRTATEAFF.

This chain joins TRBV6-5 and TRBJ1-2, with D possibly being TRBD1 (5 bases). This CDR3 spans 13 amino acids. V was shortened by 7 bases and J by 3 bases, with 12 bases between the two germline ends. The germline gives CDR1 MNHEY, CDR2 SVGAGI. CDR3 sequence (DNA): TGTGCCAGCACCCCTACAGGAGACTATGGCTACACCTTC. Encoded protein: CASTPTGDYGYTF.

V is TRBV5-1 and J is TRBJ1-1; 8 bases are a match to TRBD1. Germline CDR1 and CDR2: SGHRS and YFSETQ. V was pared by 3 bases and J by 3 bases, with 10 bases of the junction left unmatched. The CDR3 is made up of 16 amino acids. This CDR3 is CASSSTGARGYTEAFF. The CDR3 DNA is TGCGCCAGCAGCTCGACAGGGGCGAGGGGGTACACTGAAGCTTTCTTT.

The V call is TRBV19, the J call TRBJ1-5; TRBD1 is a possible D gene (5 bases). The CDR3 is 12 amino acids. CDR1 is LNHDA, CDR2 SQIVND, per germline (reference sequence). V lost 7 bases to trimming and J lost 9 bases, with 13 bases between them. The CDR3 coding sequence is TGTGCCAGTATGGAAGGGGTCGGGCCCCAGCATTTT. This encodes CASMEGVGPQHF.

The chain carries TRBV19 and TRBJ2-7; perhaps TRBD1 as D (5 bases). Germline loops: CDR1 LNHDA, CDR2 SQIVND (reference sequence). Trimming took off 4 bases at V and 1 base at J, with 14 bases between the two ends. There are 15 residues in the CDR3. The chain's CDR3 is CASSTQGGWSYEQYF. The CDR3 nucleotides read TGTGCCAGTAGTACTCAGGGTGGCTGGTCCTACGAGCAGTACTTC.

The chain has TRBV24-1 and TRBJ2-2; perhaps TRBD2 as D (6 bases). Germline V gene data show CDR1 as KGHDR and CDR2 as SFDVKD. The length of the CDR3 is 16 residues. With 0 bases removed from V and 6 bases from J, the gap between germline ends came to 13 bases. Here the CDR3 reads CATSDLTGGRPGELFF. The CDR3 DNA sequence: TGTGCCACCAGTGATTTGACCGGGGGTCGTCCCGGGGAGCTGTTTTTT.

This chain joins TRBV18 and TRBJ1-6; 9 bases are shared with TRBD1. The ends lost 3 bases at V and 8 bases at J; junction bases unmatched: 8. Germline values: CDR1 KGHSH, CDR2 LQKENI. CDR3 length equals 16 residues. The DNA of the CDR3 is TGTGCCAGCTCACCGCTACAGACAGGGGGTGATTCACCCCTCCACTTT. Protein sequence: CASSPLQTGGDSPLHF.

J is TRBJ1-5 and V is TRBV18; 8 positions match TRBD1. Germline trimming cut 6 bases from V and 0 bases from J; bases unmatched to any gene: 10. The CDR3 contains 17 residues. Germline V gives CDR1 KGHSH, CDR2 LQKENI. The CDR3 is CASSSDREVYSNQPQHF. The DNA of the CDR3 is TGTGCCAGCTCCTCGGACAGGGAGGTTTATAGCAATCAGCCCCAGCATTTT.

The V and J genes are TRBV13 and TRBJ1-6, with D perhaps matching TRBD1 (6 bases). Per the germline V gene, CDR1 is PRHDT and CDR2 is FYEKMQ (reference sequence). V shed 5 bases and J shed 9 bases, with 14 bases lying between them. The CDR3 consists of 14 residues. The CDR3: CASSRDTMGSPLHF. As DNA, the CDR3 is TGTGCCAGCAGCCGGGACACCATGGGTTCACCCCTCCACTTT.

The chain recombines TRBV5-1 with TRBJ1-1; maybe TRBD1 (5 bases). This CDR3 region has 15 residues. CDR1 is SGHRS, CDR2 YFSETQ, per germline. Trimming left V 4 bases short and J 4 bases short, with 17 bases between. CDR3 sequence: CASSGLGHLGTEAFF. The CDR3 bases are TGCGCCAGCAGCGGACTAGGACATTTGGGCACTGAAGCTTTCTTT.

The rearrangement uses TRBV18 and TRBJ1-4; 10 nucleotides agree with TRBD1. The CDR3 extends over 16 amino acids. Trimming removed 3 bases from V and 5 bases from J; junction bases left unmatched: 6. Germline lookup yields CDR1 KGHSH and CDR2 LQKENI. CDR3 loop: CASSPGQGLGNEKLFF. In DNA, the CDR3 is TGTGCCAGCTCACCGGGACAGGGGTTGGGGAATGAAAAACTGTTTTTT.

V is TRBV7-2 and J is TRBJ1-2; no reliable D call. The V end lost 5 bases, the J end lost 1 base, and 11 bases lay between the germline ends. Germline assignment: CDR1 SGHTA and CDR2 FQGNSA. The CDR3 has 14 residues. The CDR3 DNA follows: TGTGCCAGCAGCCGCCCGGGTTTTAACTATGGCTACACCTTC. Translation gives CASSRPGFNYGYTF.

The count of this clone is one. V gene TRBV4-3 combines with J gene TRBJ1-3; 9 nucleotides agree with TRBD1. CDR1 and CDR2 from the germline V gene are LGHNA and YSLEER. This CDR3 spans 15 amino acids. V was pared by 6 bases and J by 4 bases, with 7 bases of the junction left unmatched. This CDR3 reads CASSPGTGPGNTIYF. CDR3 nucleotides: TGCGCCAGCAGTCCTGGGACAGGGCCGGGAAACACCATATATTTT.

The rearrangement uses TRBV2 and TRBJ1-6; 9 bases are a match to TRBD1. Per the germline V gene, CDR1 is SNHLY and CDR2 is FYNNEI. J lost 7 bases, V lost 7 bases, and 8 bases had no gene match. The CDR3 extends over 15 amino acids. CDR3 amino acids: CASTRAGTGNSPLHF. For the CDR3, the DNA is TGTGCCAGCACGCGTGCCGGGACAGGGAATTCACCCCTCCACTTT. Combining the CDR3 with reference TRBV2 and TRBJ1-6 gives the whole variable domain EPEVTQTPSHQVTQMGQEVILRCVPISNHLYFYWYRQILGQKVEFLVSFYNNEISEKSEIFDDQFSVERPDGSNFTLKIRSTKLEDSAMYFCASTRAGTGNSPLHFGNGTRLTVT.

About this clone: The same CDR3 also results from other DNA sequences found in this sample. This chain uses TRBV6-1 with TRBJ1-6; perhaps TRBD1 as D (5 bases). V was cut by 0 bases and J by 7 bases, with 13 bases left in between. Germline V lookup: CDR1 MNHNS, CDR2 SASEGT. The CDR3 contains 16 residues. CDR3 bases: TGTGCCAGCAGTGAAGCCGGAGGGGCTCGCAATTCACCCCTCCACTTT. It yields the protein CASSEAGGARNSPLHF.

The chain has TRBV9 and TRBJ1-6, with TRBD1 identical over 7 bases. V lost 2 bases, J lost 9 bases, and 8 bases stayed unmatched. This CDR3 is built from 15 residues. Per germline, CDR1 SGDLS and CDR2 YYNGEE. CDR3 amino acids: CASSVSGTVGSPLHF. In DNA form, the CDR3 reads TGTGCCAGCAGCGTTTCCGGGACAGTGGGTTCACCCCTCCACTTT.

This chain joins TRBV7-2 and TRBJ2-5; 8 nucleotides match TRBD2. Germline CDR1 reads SGHTA; CDR2 reads FQGNSA. The CDR3 covers 15 residues. V lost 3 bases and J lost 1; bases outside the gene matches: 4. The CDR3 loop reads CASSLQRGPQETQYF. CDR3 DNA sequence: TGTGCCAGCAGCTTGCAGCGGGGGCCCCAAGAGACCCAGTACTTC.

The V gene is TRBV5-1, the J gene TRBJ1-1; TRBD1 is a possible D gene (5 bases). The germline V gene has CDR1 SGHRS and CDR2 YFSETQ. The V and J ends lost 2 bases and 0 bases respectively, with 8 bases between them. CDR3 length: 14 amino acids. The CDR3: CASSFGGMNTEAFF. CDR3 DNA: TGCGCCAGCAGCTTCGGGGGAATGAACACTGAAGCTTTCTTT.

The chain is built from TRBV6-5 and TRBJ1-5; D unresolved. The CDR3 consists of 16 residues. With 2 bases removed from V and 7 bases from J, the gap between germline ends came to 18 bases. CDR1 and CDR2 (germline): MNHEY, SVGAGI. The DNA for the CDR3 is TGTGCCAGCAGTTACACTGCGCCGGGGTCTGGACAGCCCCAGCATTTT. This codes for CASSYTAPGSGQPQHF.

The CDR3 here is CASSPQANPPRDTQYF. DNA for the CDR3: TGTGCCAGCAGCCCCCAGGCGAATCCCCCCAGGGATACGCAGTATTTT. This chain connects TRBV7-2 to TRBJ2-3; D ambiguous. The germline CDR1 and CDR2 sequences are SGHTA and FQGNSA. With 5 bases removed from V and 6 bases from J, the gap between germline ends came to 21 bases. The CDR3 extends over 16 amino acids.

J is TRBJ1-5 and V is TRBV10-3; D uncertain. Trimming pared 2 bases from V and 5 bases from J, leaving 7 bases between. The CDR3 consists of 13 residues. Per germline, CDR1 ENHRY and CDR2 SYGVKD. CDR3 loop: CAISETQYQPQHF. The CDR3 DNA reads TGTGCCATCAGTGAGACACAATATCAGCCCCAGCATTTT.

The chain combines TRBV14 with TRBJ1-2; the match to TRBD1 covers 7 bases. This CDR3 contains 16 residues. Germline CDR1 and CDR2: SGHDN and FVKESK. V shed 1 base and J 6 bases; nucleotides not matched to a gene: 11. The CDR3 loop is CASSQGRDSRSHGYTF. The CDR3 nucleotides read TGTGCCAGCAGCCAAGGCAGGGACAGTAGAAGTCATGGCTACACCTTC.